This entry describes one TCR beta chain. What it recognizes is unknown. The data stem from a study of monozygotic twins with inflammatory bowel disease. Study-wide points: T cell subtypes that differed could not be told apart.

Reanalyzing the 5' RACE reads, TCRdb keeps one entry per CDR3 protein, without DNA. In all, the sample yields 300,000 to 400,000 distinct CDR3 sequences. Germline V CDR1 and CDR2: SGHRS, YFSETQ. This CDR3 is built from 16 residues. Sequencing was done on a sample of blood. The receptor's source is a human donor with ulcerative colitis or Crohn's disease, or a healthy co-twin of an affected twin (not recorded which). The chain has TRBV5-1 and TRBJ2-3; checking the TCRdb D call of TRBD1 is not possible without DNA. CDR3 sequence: CASSGGFGGSTDTQYF.